The 18 T cell receptor beta chains below all came from one sample that was sequenced in a study of T cells in Graves' hyperthyroidism and ophthalmopathy. The investigators amplified TCR beta CDR3 regions from RNA transcripts. First-round RT-PCR with HTBI primers amplified the TCR CDR3 region. From the multiplex PCR reads, TCRdb called clonotypes with MiXCR, one entry per CDR3 protein. The sample contains around 350,000 distinct CDR3 sequences, about a sixth of which appear only once. The material sequenced was blood. These receptor sequences come from a woman aged 18-29 years with Graves' hyperthyroidism that later progressed to Graves' ophthalmopathy.

Many counts were recorded for this clonotype. The rearrangement joins TRBV20-1 to TRBJ2-5; 12 bases fit TRBD1. The CDR3 is 15 residues long. The V and J ends lost 1 base and 5 bases, in that order; junction bases with no gene match: 5. Germline V gene data show CDR1 as DFQATT and CDR2 as SNEGSKA (reference sequence). This CDR3 reads CSARGDRGRWETQYF. The CDR3 DNA reads TGCAGTGCTAGAGGGGACAGGGGGCGATGGGAGACCCAGTACTTC.

This clonotype was detected only a few times. The chain combines TRBV4-2 with TRBJ1-4; no definite D call. Trimming stripped 0 bases from V and 6 bases from J, with 11 bases between. Germline V gene lookup returns CDR1 LGHNA and CDR2 YNFKEQ. The CDR3 contains 15 residues. The CDR3 nucleotides read TGTGCCAGCAGCCAAGAGTGGGCGGGGTATGAAAAACTGTTTTTT. This translates into CASSQEWAGYEKLFF.

This clonotype was counted ten times or more. The chain carries TRBV28 and TRBJ2-7, with 8 nucleotides matching TRBD1. Germline values: CDR1 MDHEN, CDR2 SYDVKM. The CDR3 has 16 residues. The V segment lost 5 bases and the J segment 2 bases; nucleotides outside the gene matches: 11. CDR3: CASSTFYETGAYEQYF. In DNA, the CDR3 is TGTGCCAGCAGTACCTTCTATGAGACAGGGGCCTACGAGCAGTACTTC.

This clonotype appeared many times. J is TRBJ2-7 and V is TRBV2, with no clear D. There are 14 residues in the CDR3. The V end lost 4 bases, the J end lost 3 bases, and 13 bases lay between the germline ends. Germline values: CDR1 SNHLY, CDR2 FYNNEI. CDR3 protein: CASSGSVKIYEQYF. CDR3 nucleotide sequence: TGTGCCAGCAGTGGGTCGGTCAAGATCTACGAGCAGTACTTC.

This clonotype was counted once. The chain combines TRBV19 with TRBJ1-1, with 9 bases aligning to TRBD1. This CDR3 comprises 15 residues. Trimming cost V 5 bases and J 5 bases; bases outside gene matches: 9. Germline CDR1 and CDR2: LNHDA and SQIVND (reference sequence). The CDR3, as DNA: TGTGCCAGTAGTCCCCCCGGGACAGGGTTTACTGAAGCTTTCTTT. This encodes CASSPPGTGFTEAFF.

This clonotype was found a few times. CDR3 in amino acids: CASSNRGQSSYNEQFF. DNA of the CDR3: TGTGCCAGCAGCAATAGAGGCCAGAGCTCCTACAATGAGCAGTTCTTC. The V gene is TRBV7-2, the J gene TRBJ2-1; D unclear. Germline V gene data show CDR1 as SGHTA and CDR2 as FQGNSA. There are 16 residues in the CDR3. Trimming cost V 5 bases and J 0 bases, with 14 bases left between them.

This clonotype has just a few counts. The rearrangement links TRBV10-3 to TRBJ1-1; D perhaps matches TRBD1 (5 bases). The germline CDR1 and CDR2 sequences are ENHRY and SYGVKD. Trimming left V 0 bases short and J 1 base short, with 9 bases between. The CDR3 loop spans 15 amino acids. CDR3 amino acids: CAISESRVRNTEAFF. CDR3 bases: TGTGCCATCAGTGAGTCCAGGGTACGGAACACTGAAGCTTTCTTT.

This clonotype was counted many times. The rearrangement joins TRBV2 to TRBJ2-7; perhaps TRBD1 as D (6 bases). Trimming took 3 bases from V and 6 from J, leaving 12 bases between them. Germline lookup yields CDR1 SNHLY and CDR2 FYNNEI. This CDR3 is built from 13 residues. In DNA, the CDR3 is TGTGCCAGCAGTGACTTTCTAGGGGGCGAGCAGTACTTC. This translates into CASSDFLGGEQYF.

For this clonotype: A much larger clone lies a single base off, so this may be a read error. The gene calls are TRBV11-2 and TRBJ2-3, with 7 bases matching TRBD2. The CDR3 runs 17 residues. Germline CDR1 is SGHAT and CDR2 is FQNNGV. The CDR3 DNA reads as TGTGCCAGCAACTTAGTTCGGGACTATCCTAGCACAGATACGCAGTATTTT. Its protein is CASNLVRDYPSTDTQYF.

About this clonotype itself: A junction boundary mismatches the germline segment, possibly from a read error. The chain carries TRBV5-1 and TRBJ1-1; the D gene is possibly TRBD1 (6 bases). The CDR3 consists of 15 residues. Germline V gene data show CDR1 as SGHRS and CDR2 as YFSETQ. As DNA, the CDR3 is TGTGCCAGCAGCTTAGGGGGGGCAGAGAACACTGAAGCTTTCTTT. Amino acids: CASSLGGAENTEAFF.

This clonotype appeared many times. The chain uses TRBV20-1 and TRBJ1-3; D perhaps matches TRBD1 (5 bases). V lost 3 bases and J 4 bases, leaving 10 bases between the germline ends. Germline assignment: CDR1 DFQATT and CDR2 SNEGSKA (reference sequence). The CDR3 length is 13 residues. The CDR3 sequence is CSASAGNGNTIYF. DNA of the CDR3: TGCAGTGCTAGCGCAGGGAACGGAAACACCATATATTTT.

The chain carries TRBV6-1 and TRBJ1-1, with 8 positions matching TRBD1. Germline CDR1 reads MNHNS; CDR2 reads SASEGT. The CDR3 consists of 13 residues. V shed 5 bases and J 4 bases; nucleotides not matched to a gene: 3. CDR3 sequence (DNA): TGTGCCAGCAGTCGACAGGGGTCCACTGAAGCTTTCTTT. Translation gives CASSRQGSTEAFF.

The chain has TRBV7-2 and TRBJ2-7, with 10 bases identical to TRBD2. This CDR3 spans 15 amino acids. The V gene's germline CDR1 is SGHTA and CDR2 FQGNSA. Germline trimming cut 1 base from V and 2 bases from J; bases unmatched to any gene: 2. The CDR3 protein is CASSLVSGRAYEQYF. The CDR3 coding sequence is TGTGCCAGCAGCTTAGTCAGCGGGAGGGCCTACGAGCAGTACTTC.

This clonotype was recorded at least ten times. The rearrangement links TRBV2 to TRBJ2-3, with TRBD2 matching over 7 bases. The length of the CDR3 is 14 residues. The junction had 7 bases not matched to a gene; V was cut back by 8 bases and J by 2 bases. The germline V gene encodes CDR1 SNHLY and CDR2 FYNNEI. For the CDR3, the DNA is TGTGCCAGCGTAATTGGGACTAACACAGATACGCAGTATTTT. Its translation is CASVIGTNTDTQYF. Together with reference TRBV2 and TRBJ2-3, the CDR3 gives the full variable domain: EPEVTQTPSHQVTQMGQEVILRCVPISNHLYFYWYRQILGQKVEFLVSFYNNEISEKSEIFDDQFSVERPDGSNFTLKIRSTKLEDSAMYFCASVIGTNTDTQYFGPGTRLTVL.

In this sample, this clonotype turned up many times. The chain carries TRBV12-5 and TRBJ1-2; D uncertain. This CDR3 comprises 15 residues. Trimming pared 2 bases from V and 3 bases from J, leaving 13 bases between. Germline loops: CDR1 LGHNT, CDR2 FRNRAP. CDR3 amino acids: CASGLSLFGYYGYTF. CDR3 in DNA: TGTGCTAGTGGTTTGTCATTGTTTGGCTACTATGGCTACACCTTC.

This clonotype was counted ten times or more. The V call is TRBV20-1, the J call TRBJ1-1, with D uncertain. The CDR3 spans 11 residues. Germline V gives CDR1 DFQATT, CDR2 SNEGSKA (reference sequence). V lost 0 bases and J lost 6, with 5 bases in between. The CDR3 is CSAREGSEAFF. Written as DNA, the CDR3 is TGCAGTGCTAGAGAGGGTTCTGAAGCTTTCTTT.

This clonotype was seen repeatedly, ten times or more. The rearrangement links TRBV20-1 to TRBJ2-5; TRBD1 matches at 10 bases. The CDR3 consists of 12 residues. CDR1 and CDR2 from the germline V gene are DFQATT and SNEGSKA (reference sequence). The CDR3 bases are TGCAGGGCCGGGGACAGGGGAGAGACCCAGTACTTC. It yields the protein CRAGDRGETQYF.

V and J are TRBV28 and TRBJ2-1; 7 bases fit TRBD1. V was clipped by 1 base and J by 2 bases; unmatched bases: 8. The germline V gene has CDR1 MDHEN and CDR2 SYDVKM. There are 17 residues in the CDR3. The CDR3 loop is CASSLSDDRDPYNEQFF. For the CDR3, the DNA is TGTGCCAGCAGTTTATCTGATGACAGGGACCCCTACAATGAGCAGTTCTTC.